Presented here are 19 T cell receptor beta chains from one specimen sequenced in a study of blood T cell repertoires in COVID-19. Libraries were prepared by immunoSEQ multiplex PCR; TCRdb keeps only in-frame clonotypes and omits some of them. This sample has under 200,000 clones, with roughly 80% found just once. What was sequenced was peripheral blood. The receptors come from a man in his sixties with active or convalescent COVID-19.

Comment on this clone: Other DNA sequences from this sample encode an identical CDR3 as well. The chain links TRBV6-2 or TRBV6-3 to TRBJ2-7; 9 bases fit TRBD1. V trimming: 0 bases; J trimming: 2 bases; junction bases outside the gene matches: 5. The CDR3 runs to 16 residues. Germline CDR1 and CDR2: MNHEY and SVGEGT. CDR3 region: CASSYSAGTGPYEQYF. CDR3 nucleotide sequence: TGTGCCAGCAGTTACTCAGCCGGGACAGGGCCCTACGAGCAGTACTTC.

Only a few counts were recorded for this clone. The V and J genes are TRBV11-3 and TRBJ2-5; D may be TRBD2 (6 bases). Germline assignment: CDR1 SGHNT and CDR2 YENEEA. The CDR3 is 12 amino acids. V lost 5 bases to trimming and J lost 7 bases, with 11 bases between them. The CDR3 sequence: CASSPPGGTQYF. DNA for the CDR3: TGTGCCAGCAGCCCCCCCGGGGGGACCCAGTACTTC.

This chain connects TRBV18 to TRBJ2-2; 11 bases are shared with TRBD2. From germline, CDR1 is KGHSH and CDR2 LQKENI. The CDR3 is 16 residues long. V was clipped by 5 bases and J by 0 bases; unmatched bases: 2. The CDR3 bases are TGTGCCAGCTCAGGGGGACTAGCGGCGAACACCGGGGAGCTGTTTTTT. Its translation: CASSGGLAANTGELFF.

The rearrangement joins TRBV7-6 to TRBJ2-2, with no clear D. Trimming left V 2 bases short and J 2 bases short, with 6 bases between. This CDR3 is built from 14 residues. Looked up from germline, CDR1 is SGHVS and CDR2 is FNYEAQ. This CDR3 is CASSLNYNTGELFF. The DNA for the CDR3 is TGTGCCAGCAGCTTAAACTATAACACCGGGGAGCTGTTTTTT.

V usage is TRBV19 and J usage is TRBJ1-1, with 10 bases aligning to TRBD1. V lost 7 bases to trimming and J lost 4 bases; unmatched junction nucleotides: 12. CDR1 and CDR2 (germline): LNHDA, SQIVND (reference sequence). The CDR3 totals 16 residues. This chain's CDR3 is CASTDRSGTGATEAFF. The CDR3 nucleotides are TGTGCCAGTACCGATAGGAGCGGGACAGGGGCCACTGAAGCTTTCTTT.

The genes are TRBV15 and TRBJ1-4; weak D call: TRBD1 (6 bases). V was cut by 4 bases and J by 4 bases, with 19 bases left in between. The CDR3 is 17 residues long. Germline CDR1 reads LNHNV; CDR2 reads YYDKDF (reference sequence). The CDR3 region is CATSTADGQPINEKLFF. The CDR3, as DNA: TGTGCCACCAGCACGGCAGATGGACAGCCGATTAATGAAAAACTGTTTTTT.

This rearrangement joins TRBV7-2 to TRBJ2-1; 9 bases agree with TRBD2. This CDR3 has 15 residues. V gave up 3 bases and J gave up 6 bases; unmatched junction bases: 6. Germline V gives CDR1 SGHTA, CDR2 FQGNSA. For the CDR3, the DNA is TGTGCCAGCAGCTTCGATAGCGGGAGAGGCAATGAGCAGTTCTTC. Translation: CASSFDSGRGNEQFF.

CDR3 DNA sequence: TGTGCCAGCAGCGATAGGACAGGAGGTCGAAATACGCAGTATTTT. Amino acid sequence: CASSDRTGGRNTQYF. V usage is TRBV6-4 and J usage is TRBJ2-3; 7 positions agree with TRBD1. V shed 6 bases, J shed 7 bases, and the junction held 13 bases outside the gene matches. The length of the CDR3 is 15 residues. Germline values: CDR1 MRHNA, CDR2 SNTAGT.

The chain joins TRBV11-2 to TRBJ2-3; D might be TRBD1 (5 bases). V was clipped by 5 bases and J by 8 bases, with 14 bases between them. Germline CDR1 SGHAT, CDR2 FQNNGV. The CDR3 covers 13 residues. CDR3 bases: TGTGCCAGCAGCCTTATCCGTCAGGGTACGCAGTATTTT. It codes for CASSLIRQGTQYF.

This clone has more than one count but fewer than ten. The chain is built from TRBV5-1 and TRBJ2-7; no clear D gene. Germline V gene sequence: CDR1 SGHRS, CDR2 YFSETQ. The CDR3 contains 12 residues. Trimming shortened V by 4 bases and J by 3 bases, and 8 bases separated the two germline ends. CDR3 in DNA: TGCGCCAGCAGCCTCAGCGACTACGAGCAGTACTTC. Translation gives CASSLSDYEQYF.

The chain links TRBV5-1 to TRBJ2-7; a weak D match, TRBD2 (5 bases). V lost 5 bases to trimming and J lost 5 bases, with 14 bases between them. The CDR3 consists of 13 residues. CDR1 is SGHRS, CDR2 YFSETQ, per germline. The CDR3 bases are TGCGCCAGCAGAGGTGGGAGCTCGAACGAGCAGTACTTC. This gives the protein CASRGGSSNEQYF.

The chain recombines TRBV5-1 with TRBJ2-1; 9 bases agree with TRBD1. V dropped 4 bases and J dropped 6; count of bases not matched to a gene: 5. Germline CDR1 is SGHRS and CDR2 is YFSETQ. This CDR3 has 14 residues. The CDR3: CASSGGDRVNEQFF. Written as DNA, the CDR3 is TGCGCCAGCAGCGGCGGGGACAGGGTCAATGAGCAGTTCTTC.

The chain combines TRBV19 with TRBJ1-5; D is unclear. CDR1 is LNHDA and CDR2 is SQIVND in the germline V gene (reference sequence). The CDR3 is 14 amino acids. Trimming left V 4 bases short and J 6 bases short, with 13 bases between. Written as DNA, the CDR3 is TGTGCCAGTAGTAGGGCTACCGTGGGTCAGCCCCAGCATTTT. It encodes CASSRATVGQPQHF.

The chain recombines TRBV7-2 with TRBJ1-1, with D perhaps TRBD1 (5 bases). Germline CDR1 SGHTA, CDR2 FQGNSA. The CDR3 has 14 residues. Trimming stripped 1 base from V and 6 bases from J, with 12 bases between. The chain's CDR3 is CASSLGPGIAEAFF. The CDR3 DNA follows: TGTGCCAGCAGCTTAGGGCCAGGGATAGCTGAAGCTTTCTTT.

The rearrangement links TRBV19 to TRBJ2-7; 7 bases match TRBD2. The ends lost 10 bases at V and 0 bases at J; junction bases unmatched: 9. Germline CDR1 reads LNHDA; CDR2 reads SQIVND (reference sequence). The CDR3 covers 14 residues. The CDR3 here is CATGNSGLSYEQYF. CDR3 coding DNA: TGTGCCACCGGAAATAGCGGGCTCTCCTACGAGCAGTACTTC.

The chain has TRBV29-1 and TRBJ1-2, with TRBD1 as a possible D gene (6 bases). V was cut by 6 bases and J by 4 bases, with 18 bases left in between. The CDR3 is 14 amino acids. Germline CDR1 SQVTM, CDR2 ANQGSEA. CDR3 sequence (DNA): TGCAGCGTCAAATCAACGACAGGTAGCTATGGCTACACCTTC. As protein: CSVKSTTGSYGYTF.

This clone occurred a few times. The chain combines TRBV28 with TRBJ1-6; TRBD1 is a possible D gene (6 bases). Germline CDR1 reads MDHEN; CDR2 reads SYDVKM. V was clipped by 6 bases and J by 8 bases, with 14 bases between them. The CDR3 totals 14 residues. In DNA, the CDR3 is TGTGCCAGCAGGGATACAGGGACGTATTCACCCCTCCACTTT. Its protein is CASRDTGTYSPLHF.

The chain joins TRBV7-2 to TRBJ1-2; the match to TRBD1 covers 7 bases. CDR3 size: 12 residues. Trimming removed 3 bases from V and 7 bases from J; junction bases left unmatched: 2. The V gene's germline CDR1 is SGHTA and CDR2 FQGNSA. In nucleotides, the CDR3 is TGTGCCAGCAGCTTCGACAGGGTTGGCTACACCTTC. This codes for CASSFDRVGYTF.

The rearrangement links TRBV3-1 (or the pseudogene TRBV3-2) to TRBJ1-1; no clear D. The ends were cut back, 7 bases at V and 7 bases at J, with 16 bases in the middle. The CDR3 consists of 13 residues. Germline CDR1 is LGHDT and CDR2 is YNNKEL (reference sequence). The CDR3 protein is CASTVHGVDEAFF. In nucleotides, the CDR3 is TGTGCCAGCACCGTTCACGGGGTTGATGAAGCTTTCTTT.